This T cell receptor beta chain was recovered during a study of T cells in Graves' hyperthyroidism and ophthalmopathy (dated by TCRdb to the late 2010s). General notes on the study: Peripheral blood samples were taken at initial diagnosis, before any treatment was given. In addition, the study compared T-cell repertoires in thyroid tissue and in blood from six Graves' hyperthyroidism patients. Prospective prediction of ophthalmopathy was tested in an independent validation cohort of 18 to 20 hyperthyroidism patients and 15 to 17 patients who later progressed to ophthalmopathy. Once sampling was done, hyperthyroidism patients were given methimazole at a starting dose of 30 mg daily, whereas ophthalmopathy patients were given high-dose intravenous methylprednisolone. The roughly 100 discovery patients were randomly divided into training and test sets at a 7:3 ratio. TCR V-J signatures able to tell the groups apart were searched for in a discovery cohort of approximately 95 patients, of whom around 42 had Graves' ophthalmopathy and around 57 had stable Graves' hyperthyroidism. The paper describes TCR Vbeta CDR3 sequencing of 140 or so peripheral blood samples, made up of about 40 ophthalmopathy patients, roughly 72 hyperthyroidism patients and 17 progressor patients.

A remark on this clonotype: Its cognate antigen has yet to be identified. Per-base quality was not reported, and no clone a single base away is much larger than it.

The hyperthyroidism patients were between 18 and 65 years old and newly diagnosed, with a disease duration of less than 2 months. Exclusion was applied to patients with uncontrolled infections, other autoimmune diseases, pregnancy or lactation. Diagnoses relied on clinical symptoms, serum thyroxine and TRAb, thyroid ultrasound and orbital computed tomography. Blood from progressor patients was collected at the time of first diagnosis with hyperthyroidism, before any ophthalmopathy symptoms had appeared. PBMCs were isolated from 7.5 to 10 ml of fresh peripheral blood by Ficoll-Paque density gradient centrifugation. Progressor patients were defined as those initially diagnosed with Graves' hyperthyroidism in whom ophthalmopathy developed during follow-up. Total RNA was extracted with Trizol reagent, and quality was checked on an Agilent 2100 Bioanalyzer. The TCR beta CDR3 regions were amplified from the RNA transcripts. The TCR CDR3 was subjected to a first round of RT-PCR using the HTBI primer set and the Qiagen OneStep RT-PCR kit. Libraries were constructed in a second round of multiplex PCR, after which size selection and purification were performed. Libraries were sequenced paired-end with 100 bp reads on an Illumina HiSeq2000. The authors processed their data as follows. SOAPnuke was used to process the raw data, removing reads that contained adapters or uncalled bases, had a mean Phred below 15, or lacked an exact match to the constant primer or identifier. High-quality paired reads were merged with COPE v1.2.5, and unique nucleotide sequences were defined as clonotypes. Clonotypes were aligned to IMGT TRBV, TRBD and TRBJ reference segments using MiTCR v1.1. The analysis was restricted to V-J combinations with a frequency above 0.0001, which together covered 99% to 99.2% of the repertoires. A TCS score was defined as the ratio of F50 (clonal expansion) to E x V (chaos), with BLOSUM62-based TCRdist applied between CDR3 peptides within each V-J. Welch's t-statistics and random forest reduced around 510 V-J features to 13, which were used in a naive Bayes classifier (R e1071). TCRdb reprocessing: public reads trimmed at Q25 with fastp, clones called with MiXCR, in-frame beta chains kept. Here each entry gathers all rows of one CDR3 protein and keeps the most common genes and DNA. The V and J calls reflect TCRdb's pipeline rather than the authors' work. Within this sample are about 770,000 distinct CDR3 sequences, with around 19% of them counted one time only. The leading ten clones occupy over 15% of the sample.

Trimming takes 5 bases from V and 1 base from J, and the germline ends sit 8 bases apart. The germline V gene specifies MNHNS as CDR1 and SASEGT as CDR2. Including the terminal cysteine and phenylalanine, the CDR3 comprises 13 residues. Only CDR3 DNA is held: 39 bases, read in frame from base 1. The paper's findings and limits, for the study overall: Most expanded thyroid clonotypes (frequency above 0.001) were also detected in blood, suggesting blood repertoires may reflect thyroid immune responses. During validation, the model predicted progression to ophthalmopathy a median of around six months ahead of onset, with around 65% sensitivity and 72.22% specificity. In cross-validation, a model built on a 13 V-J signature told ophthalmopathy apart from stable hyperthyroidism with 85% to 90% sensitivity and roughly 82% specificity, and in testing the same model reached 80%/75%. No statistical method was used to set the sample size in advance, and investigators knew the group allocation.

The TCR comes from a woman between 50 and 59 years old with Graves' hyperthyroidism that later progressed to Graves' ophthalmopathy. The V and J genes are TRBV6-1 and TRBJ2-5; the D gene identity is not certain. Sample: blood. Read as DNA, the sequence is TGTGCCAGCAGTTATACGACCCAAGAGACCCAGTACTTC. Its translation is CASSYTTQETQYF.